The clone carrying this T cell receptor (beta chain) was counted many times. What it recognizes is unknown. The data are from a study of T cells after posttransplantation cyclophosphamide. Notes on the study in general: Donor CD8+ memory clones often dominated recipient blood repertoires at later times. Recipient CMV seropositivity and CMV reactivation strongly tracked TRB clonality.

The data were produced by immunoSEQ multiplex PCR, yet TCRdb's version contains in-frame clones alone and is incomplete. The record shows tens of thousands of clones for this sample, with no singletons present. Deletions cut 1 base from V and 6 bases from J, with 12 bases between. The CDR3 extends over 14 amino acids. The chain has TRBV12-3 or TRBV12-4 and TRBJ2-5, with D perhaps matching TRBD2 (7 bases). The material sequenced was PBMCs. This TCR was sampled from a woman in her sixties in good health, CMV-negative, and a related stem cell transplant donor. In nucleotides, the CDR3 is TGTGCCAGCAGTTTAGACGGGGGGCGGAAGACCCAGTACTTC. Translated, it gives CASSLDGGRKTQYF.